This is a list of T cell receptor beta chains from one sample in a study of shared clonotypes between healthy human individuals. Sequencing used immunoSEQ multiplex PCR; TCRdb keeps in-frame clones, though not all of them. Among about 690,000 clones listed, roughly 88% were seen once. The sample taken for sequencing was memory CD8+ T cells from PBMCs. Every receptor here comes from a man aged 18-30 years in good health. Some clones in this sample may be carry-over from other donors' samples. Both conserved end residues are trimmed from each CDR3. A D gene is named only where the DNA matches it firmly.

D gene: TRBD1; V gene: TRBV6-6; J gene: TRBJ1-4; CDR3 protein: ASSWGQFGGKLF
D gene: -; V gene: TRBV10-2; J gene: TRBJ2-7; CDR3 protein: ASSESAGPYEQY
D gene: -; V gene: TRBV5-4; J gene: TRBJ2-2; CDR3 protein: ASSTEVNTGELF
D gene: -; V gene: TRBV4-1; J gene: TRBJ1-4; CDR3 protein: ASSQLQATNEKLF
D gene: -; V gene: TRBV7-2; J gene: TRBJ2-7; CDR3 protein: ASSPTRWGYEQY
D gene: -; V gene: TRBV7-9; J gene: TRBJ1-5; CDR3 protein: ASSLDLGFQPQH
D gene: -; V gene: TRBV21-1; J gene: TRBJ1-1; CDR3 protein: ASSKVKGRKGEAF
D gene: -; V gene: TRBV28; J gene: TRBJ2-2; CDR3 protein: ASSPIGELF
D gene: -; V gene: TRBV7-9; J gene: TRBJ1-1; CDR3 protein: ASSDTMVVESTEAF
D gene: -; V gene: TRBV7-9; J gene: TRBJ2-5; CDR3 protein: ASSLDRETQY
D gene: TRBD2; V gene: TRBV5-1; J gene: TRBJ2-5; CDR3 protein: ASSPGLAVLGETQY
D gene: TRBD2; V gene: TRBV4-1; J gene: TRBJ2-3; CDR3 protein: ASSQVRSGLAGVGSTDTQY
D gene: TRBD1; V gene: TRBV7-3; J gene: TRBJ2-5; CDR3 protein: ASPRGSTGSSKWTQY
D gene: TRBD2; V gene: TRBV27; J gene: TRBJ2-7; CDR3 protein: ASRGLAGWGDYEQY
D gene: -; V gene: TRBV5-6; J gene: TRBJ2-7; CDR3 protein: ASSGRDPPYREQY
D gene: -; V gene: TRBV30; J gene: TRBJ2-2; CDR3 protein: AWKPSAGWVNGELF
D gene: -; V gene: TRBV15; J gene: TRBJ2-2; CDR3 protein: ATSRDGGWNTGELF
D gene: -; V gene: TRBV13; J gene: TRBJ2-7; CDR3 protein: ASSLGEGGEQY
D gene: -; V gene: TRBV27; J gene: TRBJ1-5; CDR3 protein: ASSPTPRGGNQPQH
D gene: TRBD2; V gene: TRBV9; J gene: TRBJ2-4; CDR3 protein: ASSDGRGHDIQY
D gene: TRBD1; V gene: TRBV16; J gene: TRBJ2-7; CDR3 protein: ASSQWVRTGRIHEQY
D gene: -; V gene: TRBV9; J gene: TRBJ2-7; CDR3 protein: ASSPDSYEQY
D gene: -; V gene: TRBV7-2; J gene: TRBJ2-6; CDR3 protein: ASSFRDSGANVLT
D gene: -; V gene: TRBV11-2; J gene: TRBJ1-5; CDR3 protein: ASSSWLDQPQH
D gene: -; V gene: TRBV5-6; J gene: TRBJ2-7; CDR3 protein: ASSFGPVGEQY
D gene: TRBD1; V gene: TRBV7-9; J gene: TRBJ1-2; CDR3 protein: ASSPPGQGYGYT
D gene: -; V gene: TRBV27; J gene: TRBJ1-5; CDR3 protein: ASSLLFGQNQPQH
D gene: TRBD2; V gene: TRBV11-2; J gene: TRBJ2-3; CDR3 protein: ASSLDPPQRETDTQY
D gene: TRBD1; V gene: TRBV7-9; J gene: TRBJ2-5; CDR3 protein: ASSRRQEEHTGGQETQY
D gene: -; V gene: TRBV7-8; J gene: TRBJ2-1; CDR3 protein: ASSFRRDNEQF
D gene: -; V gene: TRBV5-1; J gene: TRBJ1-2; CDR3 protein: ASSLYGKNYGYT
D gene: -; V gene: TRBV9; J gene: TRBJ2-7; CDR3 protein: ASSVAALSEQY
D gene: -; V gene: TRBV7-2; J gene: TRBJ1-5; CDR3 protein: ASSPWGGNQPQH
D gene: -; V gene: TRBV7-9; J gene: TRBJ2-7; CDR3 protein: ASSAGDYEQY
D gene: TRBD1; V gene: TRBV7-3; J gene: TRBJ2-3; CDR3 protein: ASSPRQGKGTDTQY
D gene: -; V gene: TRBV9; J gene: TRBJ2-1; CDR3 protein: ASSVWGDYNEQF
D gene: -; V gene: TRBV30; J gene: TRBJ1-2; CDR3 protein: AWITGQRTYNYGYT
D gene: -; V gene: TRBV29-1; J gene: TRBJ2-7; CDR3 protein: SVGARAGEQY
D gene: -; V gene: TRBV29-1; J gene: TRBJ1-2; CDR3 protein: SVEDSRVGYT
D gene: -; V gene: TRBV11-2; J gene: TRBJ1-3; CDR3 protein: ASSLGAGSGNTIY
D gene: -; V gene: TRBV6-1; J gene: TRBJ2-3; CDR3 protein: ASSELDRSSTDTQY
D gene: -; V gene: TRBV29-1; J gene: TRBJ1-2; CDR3 protein: SVDSRQDYYGYT
D gene: TRBD1; V gene: TRBV15; J gene: TRBJ2-7; CDR3 protein: ATSRGRQGLDEQY
D gene: -; V gene: TRBV7-9; J gene: TRBJ2-3; CDR3 protein: ASSSSDEAYTQY
D gene: TRBD2; V gene: TRBV30; J gene: TRBJ2-1; CDR3 protein: AWSSGRFPNEQF
D gene: -; V gene: TRBV19; J gene: TRBJ1-3; CDR3 protein: ASSPNGGSGNTIY
D gene: -; V gene: TRBV7-9; J gene: TRBJ2-7; CDR3 protein: ASSLPGALTQY
D gene: -; V gene: TRBV19; J gene: TRBJ1-5; CDR3 protein: ASSIPLRNQPQH
D gene: -; V gene: TRBV7-2; J gene: TRBJ2-7; CDR3 protein: ASSLSARAVYYEQY
D gene: TRBD1; V gene: TRBV2; J gene: TRBJ2-2; CDR3 protein: ASSRDRATGELF
D gene: -; V gene: TRBV9; J gene: TRBJ2-5; CDR3 protein: ASSVGPKGETQY
D gene: -; V gene: TRBV10-3; J gene: TRBJ2-2; CDR3 protein: AISESWAGRTGELF
D gene: TRBD2; V gene: TRBV11-3; J gene: TRBJ2-2; CDR3 protein: ASSLDPQREANTGELF
D gene: -; V gene: TRBV25-1; J gene: TRBJ2-2; CDR3 protein: ASSEGAYDTGELF
D gene: TRBD2; V gene: TRBV2; J gene: TRBJ2-5; CDR3 protein: ASRVNYLAGGQETQY
D gene: TRBD1; V gene: TRBV7-9; J gene: TRBJ2-5; CDR3 protein: ASRRGTGVETQY